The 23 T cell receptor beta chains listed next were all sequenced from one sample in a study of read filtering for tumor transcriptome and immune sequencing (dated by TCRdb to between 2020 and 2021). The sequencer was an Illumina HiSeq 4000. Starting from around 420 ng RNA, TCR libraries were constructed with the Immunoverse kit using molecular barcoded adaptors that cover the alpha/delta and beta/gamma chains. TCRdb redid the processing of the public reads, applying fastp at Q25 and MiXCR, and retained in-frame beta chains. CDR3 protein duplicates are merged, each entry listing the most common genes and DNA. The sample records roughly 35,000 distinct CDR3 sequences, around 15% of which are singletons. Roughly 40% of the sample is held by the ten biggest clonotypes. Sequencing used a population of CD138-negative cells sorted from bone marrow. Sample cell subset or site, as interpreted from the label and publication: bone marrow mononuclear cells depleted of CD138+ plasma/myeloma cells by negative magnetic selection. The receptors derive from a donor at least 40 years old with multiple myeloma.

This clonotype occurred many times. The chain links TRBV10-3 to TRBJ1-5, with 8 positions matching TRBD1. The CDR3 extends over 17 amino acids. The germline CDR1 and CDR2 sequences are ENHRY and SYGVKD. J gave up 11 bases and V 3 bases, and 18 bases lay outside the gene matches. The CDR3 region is CAISDRGQGGRFLAQHF. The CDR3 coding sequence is TGTGCCATCAGTGACAGGGGGCAGGGGGGAAGATTTTTGGCCCAGCATTTT.

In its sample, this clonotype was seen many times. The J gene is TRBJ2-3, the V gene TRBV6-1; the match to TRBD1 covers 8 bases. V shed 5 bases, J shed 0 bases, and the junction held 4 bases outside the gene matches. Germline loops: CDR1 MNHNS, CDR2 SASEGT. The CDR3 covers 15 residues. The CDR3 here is CASSPRTGSTDTQYF. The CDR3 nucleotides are TGTGCCAGCAGTCCTCGGACAGGGAGCACAGATACGCAGTATTTT.

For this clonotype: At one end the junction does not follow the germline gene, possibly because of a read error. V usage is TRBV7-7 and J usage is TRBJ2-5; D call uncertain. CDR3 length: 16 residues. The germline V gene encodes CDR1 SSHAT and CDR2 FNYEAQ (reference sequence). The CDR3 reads CASSLGPMSGQETQYF. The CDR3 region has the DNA TGTGCTAGCAGCTTAGGCCCTATGAGTGGGCAGGAGACCCAGTACTTC. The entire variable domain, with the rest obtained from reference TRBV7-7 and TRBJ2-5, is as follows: GAGVSQSPRYKVTKRGQDVTLRCDPISSHATLYWYQQALGQGPEFLTYFNYEAQPDKSGLPSDRFSAERPEGSISTLTIQRTEQRDSAMYRCASSLGPMSGQETQYFGPGTRLLVL.

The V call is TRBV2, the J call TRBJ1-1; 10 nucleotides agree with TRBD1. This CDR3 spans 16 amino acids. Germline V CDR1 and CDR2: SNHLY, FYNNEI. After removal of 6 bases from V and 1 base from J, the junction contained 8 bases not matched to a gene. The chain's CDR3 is CASRTGQGLRNTEAFF. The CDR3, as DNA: TGTGCCAGCAGAACGGGACAGGGGTTAAGGAACACTGAAGCTTTCTTT.

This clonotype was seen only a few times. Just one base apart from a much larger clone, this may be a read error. CDR3 sequence (DNA): TGTGCCAGTATAGGCGATAACACTGAAGCTTTCTTT. This sequence encodes CASIGDNTEAFF. The V and J genes are TRBV27 and TRBJ1-1; no firm D call. CDR1 is MNHEY and CDR2 is SMNVEV in the germline V gene (reference sequence). The CDR3 spans 12 residues. V gave up 9 bases and J gave up 2 bases, with 10 bases separating them.

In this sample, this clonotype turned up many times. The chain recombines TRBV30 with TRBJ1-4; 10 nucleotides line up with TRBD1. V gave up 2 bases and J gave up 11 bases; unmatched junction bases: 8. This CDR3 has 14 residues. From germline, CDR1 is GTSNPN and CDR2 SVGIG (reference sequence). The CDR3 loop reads CAWSPGTGEGKLFF. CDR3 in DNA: TGTGCCTGGAGTCCCGGGACAGGGGAAGGGAAACTGTTTTTT.

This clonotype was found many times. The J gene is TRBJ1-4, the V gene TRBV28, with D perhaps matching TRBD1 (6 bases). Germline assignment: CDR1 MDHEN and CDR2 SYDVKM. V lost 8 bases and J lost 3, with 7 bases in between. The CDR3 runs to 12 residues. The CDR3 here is CASQGSNEKLFF. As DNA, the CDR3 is TGTGCCAGCCAGGGGTCTAATGAAAAACTGTTTTTT. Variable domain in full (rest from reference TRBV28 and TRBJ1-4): DVKVTQSSRYLVKRTGEKVFLECVQDMDHENMFWYRQDPGLGLRLIYFSYDVKMKEKGDIPEGYSVSREKKERFSLILESASTNQTSMYLCASQGSNEKLFFGSGTQLSVL.

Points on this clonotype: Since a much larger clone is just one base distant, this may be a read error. The CDR3 is CSARVGGPGNQPQHF. CDR3 DNA sequence: TGCAGTGCTAGAGTTGGGGGTCCAGGGAATCAGCCCCAGCATTTT. The chain couples TRBV20-1 to TRBJ1-5, with a weak D call TRBD1 (5 bases). The CDR3 spans 15 residues. Trimming shortened V by 1 base and J by 4 bases, and 14 bases separated the two germline ends. Germline lookup yields CDR1 DFQATT and CDR2 SNEGSKA (reference sequence).

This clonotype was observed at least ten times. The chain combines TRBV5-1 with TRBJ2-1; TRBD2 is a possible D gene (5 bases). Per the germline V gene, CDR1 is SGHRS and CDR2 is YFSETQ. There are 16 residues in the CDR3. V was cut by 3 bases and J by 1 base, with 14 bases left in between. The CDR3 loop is CASSSGLTPSYNEQFF. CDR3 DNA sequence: TGCGCCAGCAGCTCTGGACTTACCCCATCCTACAATGAGCAGTTCTTC.

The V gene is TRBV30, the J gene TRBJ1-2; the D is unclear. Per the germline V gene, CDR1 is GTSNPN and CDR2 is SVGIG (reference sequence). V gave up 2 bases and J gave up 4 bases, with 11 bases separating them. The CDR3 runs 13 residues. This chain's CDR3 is CAWSWQISYGYTF. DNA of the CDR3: TGTGCCTGGAGTTGGCAGATAAGCTATGGCTACACCTTC.

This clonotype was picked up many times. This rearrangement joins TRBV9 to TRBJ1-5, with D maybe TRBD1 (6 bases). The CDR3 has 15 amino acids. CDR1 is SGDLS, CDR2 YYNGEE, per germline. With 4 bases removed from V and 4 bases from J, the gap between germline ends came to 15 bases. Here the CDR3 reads CASSSDGGANQPQHF. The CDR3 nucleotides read TGTGCCAGCAGCTCGGACGGGGGGGCGAATCAGCCCCAGCATTTT. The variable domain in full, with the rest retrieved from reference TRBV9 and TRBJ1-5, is DSGVTQTPKHLITATGQRVTLRCSPRSGDLSVYWYQQSLDQGLQFLIQYYNGEERAKGNILERFSAQQFPDLHSELNLSSLELGDSALYFCASSSDGGANQPQHFGDGTRLSIL.

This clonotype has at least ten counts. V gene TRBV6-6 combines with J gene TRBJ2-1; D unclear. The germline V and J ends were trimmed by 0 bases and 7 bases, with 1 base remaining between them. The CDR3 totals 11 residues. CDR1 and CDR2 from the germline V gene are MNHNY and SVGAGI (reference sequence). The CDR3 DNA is TGTGCCAGCAGTTACTCTAATGAGCAGTTCTTC. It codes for CASSYSNEQFF.

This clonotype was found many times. CDR3 loop: CSVSIASEQYF. CDR3 sequence (DNA): TGCAGCGTTTCTATCGCATCCGAGCAGTACTTC. The chain employs TRBV29-1 and TRBJ2-7, with D uncertain. The V end was cut by 5 bases, the J end by 6 bases, with 11 bases between. Germline V gives CDR1 SQVTM, CDR2 ANQGSEA. CDR3 length equals 11 residues.

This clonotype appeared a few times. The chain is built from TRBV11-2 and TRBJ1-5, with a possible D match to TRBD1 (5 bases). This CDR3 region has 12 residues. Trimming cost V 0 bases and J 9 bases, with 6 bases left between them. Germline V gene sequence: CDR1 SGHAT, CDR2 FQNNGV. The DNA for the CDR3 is TGTGCCAGCAGCTTAGATCAGGGGCCCCAGCATTTT. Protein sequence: CASSLDQGPQHF.

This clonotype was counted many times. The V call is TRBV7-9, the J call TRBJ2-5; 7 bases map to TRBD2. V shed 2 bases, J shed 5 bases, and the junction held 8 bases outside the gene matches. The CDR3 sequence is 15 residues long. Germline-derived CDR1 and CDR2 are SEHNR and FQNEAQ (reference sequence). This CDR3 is CASSLSREHSETQYF. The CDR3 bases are TGTGCCAGCAGCTTATCGCGGGAGCATTCGGAGACCCAGTACTTC.

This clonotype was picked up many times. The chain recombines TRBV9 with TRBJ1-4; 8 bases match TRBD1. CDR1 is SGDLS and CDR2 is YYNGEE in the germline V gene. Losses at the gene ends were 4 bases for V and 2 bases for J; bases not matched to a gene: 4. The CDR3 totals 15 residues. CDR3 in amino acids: CASSPRTGTNEKLFF. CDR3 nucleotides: TGTGCCAGCAGCCCTCGGACAGGGACTAATGAAAAACTGTTTTTT.

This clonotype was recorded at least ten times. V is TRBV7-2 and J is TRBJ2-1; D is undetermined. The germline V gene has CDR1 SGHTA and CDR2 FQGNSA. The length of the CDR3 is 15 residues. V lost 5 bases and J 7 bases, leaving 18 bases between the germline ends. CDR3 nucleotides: TGTGCCAGCAGCCCAAGCGCCGGATGGGGAAATGAGCAGTTCTTC. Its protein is CASSPSAGWGNEQFF.

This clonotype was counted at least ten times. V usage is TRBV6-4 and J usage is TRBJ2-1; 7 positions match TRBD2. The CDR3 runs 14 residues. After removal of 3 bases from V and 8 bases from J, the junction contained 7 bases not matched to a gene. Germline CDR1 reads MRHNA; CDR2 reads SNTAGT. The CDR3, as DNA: TGTGCCAGCAGTGAACTAGCGCGTTCAGATGAGCAGTTCTTC. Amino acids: CASSELARSDEQFF.

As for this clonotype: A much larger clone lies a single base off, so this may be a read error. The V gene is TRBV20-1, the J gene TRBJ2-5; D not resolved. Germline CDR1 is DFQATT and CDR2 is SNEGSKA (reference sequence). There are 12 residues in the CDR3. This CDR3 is CRARVLGETQYF. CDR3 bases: TGCAGGGCTAGAGTCCTTGGGGAGACCCAGTACTTC.

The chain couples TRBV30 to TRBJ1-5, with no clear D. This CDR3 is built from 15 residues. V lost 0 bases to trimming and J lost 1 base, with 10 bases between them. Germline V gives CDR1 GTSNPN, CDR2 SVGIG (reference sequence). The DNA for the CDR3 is TGTGCCTGGAGTGTAGGGATAGGGAGCAATCAGCCCCAGCATTTT. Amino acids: CAWSVGIGSNQPQHF.

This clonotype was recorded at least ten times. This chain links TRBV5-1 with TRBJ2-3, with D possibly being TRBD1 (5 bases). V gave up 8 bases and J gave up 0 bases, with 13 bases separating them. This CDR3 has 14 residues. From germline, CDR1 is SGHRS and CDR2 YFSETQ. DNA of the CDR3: TGCGCCAGTTACGACAGAGCAAGCACAGATACGCAGTATTTT. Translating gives CASYDRASTDTQYF.

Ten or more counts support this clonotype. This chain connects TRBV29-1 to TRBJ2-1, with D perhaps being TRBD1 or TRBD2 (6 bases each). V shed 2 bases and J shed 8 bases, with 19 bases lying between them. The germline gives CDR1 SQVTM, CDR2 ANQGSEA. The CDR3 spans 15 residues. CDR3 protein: CSVESGQGRFDEQFF. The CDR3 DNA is TGCAGCGTTGAATCCGGGCAGGGGAGGTTTGATGAGCAGTTCTTC.

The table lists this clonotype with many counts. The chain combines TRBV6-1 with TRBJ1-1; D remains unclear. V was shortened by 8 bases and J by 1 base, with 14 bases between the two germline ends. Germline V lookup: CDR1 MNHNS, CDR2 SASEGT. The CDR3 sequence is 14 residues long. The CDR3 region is CASSTLVSNTEAFF. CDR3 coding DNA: TGTGCCAGCTCCACCCTAGTGTCGAACACTGAAGCTTTCTTT.